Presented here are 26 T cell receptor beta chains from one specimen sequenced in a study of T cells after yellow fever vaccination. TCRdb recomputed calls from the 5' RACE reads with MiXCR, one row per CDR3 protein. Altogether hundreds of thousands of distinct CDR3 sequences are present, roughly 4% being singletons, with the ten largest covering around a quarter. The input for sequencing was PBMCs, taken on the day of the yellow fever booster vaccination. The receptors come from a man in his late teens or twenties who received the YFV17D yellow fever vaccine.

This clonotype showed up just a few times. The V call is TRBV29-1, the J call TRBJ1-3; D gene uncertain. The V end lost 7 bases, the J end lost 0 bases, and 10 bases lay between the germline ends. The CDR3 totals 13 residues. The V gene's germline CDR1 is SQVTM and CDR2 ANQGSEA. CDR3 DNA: TGCAGCGCCCAGGCCCTCTCTGGAAACACCATATATTTT. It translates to CSAQALSGNTIYF.

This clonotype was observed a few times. Here the CDR3 reads CASREGGLAGNTIYF. The CDR3 region has the DNA TGTGCCAGCAGGGAGGGGGGGCTCGCTGGAAACACCATATATTTT. The V and J genes are TRBV7-2 and TRBJ1-3; D may be TRBD1 (6 bases). The CDR3 is made up of 15 amino acids. Germline-derived CDR1 and CDR2 are SGHTA and FQGNSA. Trimming left V 6 bases short and J 2 bases short, with 14 bases between. Full variable domain (rest looked up from reference TRBV7-2 and TRBJ1-3): GAGVSQSPSNKVTEKGKDVELRCDPISGHTALYWYRQSLGQGLEFLIYFQGNSAPDKSGLPSDRFSAERTGGSVSTLTIQRTQQEDSAVYLCASREGGLAGNTIYFGEGSWLTVV.

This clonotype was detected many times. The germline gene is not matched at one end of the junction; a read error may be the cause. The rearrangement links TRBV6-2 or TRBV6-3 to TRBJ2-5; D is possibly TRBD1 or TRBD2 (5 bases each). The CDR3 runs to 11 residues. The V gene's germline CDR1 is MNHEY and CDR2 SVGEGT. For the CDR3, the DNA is TGCGGGACGGGCCAGGGTGAGACCCAGTACTTC. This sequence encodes CGTGQGETQYF.

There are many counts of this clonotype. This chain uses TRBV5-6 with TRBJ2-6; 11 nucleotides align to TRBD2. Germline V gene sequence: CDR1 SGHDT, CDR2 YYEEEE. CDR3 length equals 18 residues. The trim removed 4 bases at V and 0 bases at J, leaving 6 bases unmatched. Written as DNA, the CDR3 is TGTGCCAGCAGCCCACTAGCGGGGGCGCTCTCTGGGGCCAACGTCCTGACTTTC. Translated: CASSPLAGALSGANVLTF.

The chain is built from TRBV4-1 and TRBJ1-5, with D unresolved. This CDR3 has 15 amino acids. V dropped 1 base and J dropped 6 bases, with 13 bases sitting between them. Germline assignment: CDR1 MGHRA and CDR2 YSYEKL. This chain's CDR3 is CASSQGGMMSQPQHF. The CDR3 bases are TGCGCCAGCAGCCAAGGGGGTATGATGAGTCAGCCCCAGCATTTT.

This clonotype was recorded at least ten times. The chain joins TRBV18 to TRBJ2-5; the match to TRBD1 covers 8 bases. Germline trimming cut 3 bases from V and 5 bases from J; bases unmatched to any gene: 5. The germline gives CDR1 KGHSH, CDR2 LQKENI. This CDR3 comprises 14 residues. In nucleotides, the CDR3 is TGTGCCAGCTCACCCCCAGGGGGCGGTGAGACCCAGTACTTC. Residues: CASSPPGGGETQYF.

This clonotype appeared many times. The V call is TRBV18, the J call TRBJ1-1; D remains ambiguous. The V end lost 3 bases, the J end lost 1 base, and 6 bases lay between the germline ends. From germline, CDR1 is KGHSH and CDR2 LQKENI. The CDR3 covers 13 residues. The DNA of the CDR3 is TGTGCCAGCTCACCTGAAAAGAACACTGAAGCTTTCTTT. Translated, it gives CASSPEKNTEAFF.

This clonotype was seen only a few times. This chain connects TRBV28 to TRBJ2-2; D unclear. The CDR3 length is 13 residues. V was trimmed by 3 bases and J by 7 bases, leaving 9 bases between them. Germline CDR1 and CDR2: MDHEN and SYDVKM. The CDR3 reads CASSFGGHGELFF. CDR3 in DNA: TGTGCCAGCAGTTTTGGCGGTCACGGGGAGCTGTTTTTT.

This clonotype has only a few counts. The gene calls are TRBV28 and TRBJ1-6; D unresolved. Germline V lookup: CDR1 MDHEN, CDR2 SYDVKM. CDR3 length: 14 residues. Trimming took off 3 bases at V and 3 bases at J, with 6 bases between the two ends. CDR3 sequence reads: CASSFRNYNSPLHF. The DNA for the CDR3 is TGTGCCAGCAGTTTCCGTAACTATAATTCACCCCTCCACTTT.

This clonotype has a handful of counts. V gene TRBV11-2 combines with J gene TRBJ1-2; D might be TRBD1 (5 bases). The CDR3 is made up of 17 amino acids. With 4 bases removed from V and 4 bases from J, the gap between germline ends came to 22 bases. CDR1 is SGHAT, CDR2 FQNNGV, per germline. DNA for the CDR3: TGTGCCAGCAGCTCGCTGATGGGGGAGCGCCCTAGCTATGGCTACACCTTC. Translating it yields CASSSLMGERPSYGYTF.

The CDR3 coding sequence is TGTGCCAGCAGCACCCCGGGGGGCGGAAACACCATATATTTT. Protein product: CASSTPGGGNTIYF. The chain carries TRBV5-6 and TRBJ1-3; a possible D gene is TRBD1 (6 bases). V shed 4 bases and J shed 4 bases, with 12 bases lying between them. This CDR3 is built from 14 residues. CDR1 SGHDT and CDR2 YYEEEE come from the germline V gene.

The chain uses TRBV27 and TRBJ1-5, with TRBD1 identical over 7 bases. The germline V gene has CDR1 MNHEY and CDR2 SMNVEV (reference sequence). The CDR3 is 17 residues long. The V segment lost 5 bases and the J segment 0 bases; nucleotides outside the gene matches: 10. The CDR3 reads CASSPYATGISNQPQHF. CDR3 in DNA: TGTGCCAGCAGTCCCTATGCGACAGGGATTAGCAATCAGCCCCAGCATTTT.

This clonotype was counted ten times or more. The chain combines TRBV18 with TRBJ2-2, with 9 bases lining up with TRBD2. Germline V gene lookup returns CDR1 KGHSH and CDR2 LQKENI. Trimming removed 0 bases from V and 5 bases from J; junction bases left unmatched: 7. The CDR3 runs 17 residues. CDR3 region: CASSPPSLAGMTGELFF. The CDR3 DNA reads TGTGCCAGCTCACCACCATCTCTAGCGGGGATGACCGGGGAGCTGTTTTTT. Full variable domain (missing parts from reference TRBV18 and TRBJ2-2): NAGVMQNPRHLVRRRGQEARLRCSPMKGHSHVYWYRQLPEEGLKFMVYLQKENIIDESGMPKERFSAEFPKEGPSILRIQQVVRGDSAAYFCASSPPSLAGMTGELFFGEGSRLTVL.

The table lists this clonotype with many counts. CDR3 nucleotide sequence: TGTGCCAGCAGCCCCCGGACAGGGGGGTTGGACACTGAAGCTTTCTTT. It yields the protein CASSPRTGGLDTEAFF. The gene calls are TRBV7-9 and TRBJ1-1; 10 bases agree with TRBD1. Germline V lookup: CDR1 SEHNR, CDR2 FQNEAQ (reference sequence). This CDR3 is built from 16 residues. V trimming: 5 bases; J trimming: 3 bases; junction bases outside the gene matches: 9. Looking up the rest from reference TRBV7-9 and TRBJ1-1 gives the full variable domain: DTGVSQNPRHKITKRGQNVTFRCDPISEHNRLYWYRQTLGQGPEFLTYFQNEAQLEKSRLLSDRFSAERPKGSFSTLEIQRTEQGDSAMYLCASSPRTGGLDTEAFFGQGTRLTVV.

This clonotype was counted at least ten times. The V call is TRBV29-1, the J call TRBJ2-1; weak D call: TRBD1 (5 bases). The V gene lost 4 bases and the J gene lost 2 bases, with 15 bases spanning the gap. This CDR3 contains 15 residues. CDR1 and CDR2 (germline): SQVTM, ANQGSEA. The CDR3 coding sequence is TGCAGCGTTGTAGCAGGGTCCTTCACCTACAATGAGCAGTTCTTC. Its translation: CSVVAGSFTYNEQFF.

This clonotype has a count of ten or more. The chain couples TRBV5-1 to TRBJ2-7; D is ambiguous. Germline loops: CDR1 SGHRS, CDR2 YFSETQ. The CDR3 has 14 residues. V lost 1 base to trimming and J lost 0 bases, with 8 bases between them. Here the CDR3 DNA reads TGCGCCAGCAGCTTGTTCCTCGACTCCTACGAGCAGTACTTC. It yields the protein CASSLFLDSYEQYF.

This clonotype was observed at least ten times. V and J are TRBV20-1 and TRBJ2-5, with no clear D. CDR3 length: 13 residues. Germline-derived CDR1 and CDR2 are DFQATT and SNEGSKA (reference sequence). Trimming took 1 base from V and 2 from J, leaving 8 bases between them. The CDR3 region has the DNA TGCAGTGCTAGAGTGCCGGAACAAGAGACCCAGTACTTC. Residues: CSARVPEQETQYF.

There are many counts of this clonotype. CDR3 region: CASSPPGGGQFF. CDR3 bases: TGTGCCAGCTCACCGCCAGGGGGTGGGCAGTTCTTC. The chain combines TRBV18 with TRBJ2-1, with 7 bases aligning to TRBD1. CDR1 is KGHSH, CDR2 LQKENI, per germline. This CDR3 region has 12 residues. V lost 3 bases and J lost 12; bases outside the gene matches: 5.

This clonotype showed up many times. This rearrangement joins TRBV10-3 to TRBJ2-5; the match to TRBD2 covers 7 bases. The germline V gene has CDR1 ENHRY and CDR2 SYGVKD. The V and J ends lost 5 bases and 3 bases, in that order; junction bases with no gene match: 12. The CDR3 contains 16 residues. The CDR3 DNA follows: TGTGCCATCAGTCCTCAGGGCGCAGGGAGGGAAGAGACCCAGTACTTC. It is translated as CAISPQGAGREETQYF.

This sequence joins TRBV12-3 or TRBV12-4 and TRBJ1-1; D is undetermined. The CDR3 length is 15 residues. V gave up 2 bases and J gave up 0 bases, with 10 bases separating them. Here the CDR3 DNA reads TGTGCCAGCAGTTTATCCGCCAGCCTGAACACTGAAGCTTTCTTT. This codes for CASSLSASLNTEAFF.

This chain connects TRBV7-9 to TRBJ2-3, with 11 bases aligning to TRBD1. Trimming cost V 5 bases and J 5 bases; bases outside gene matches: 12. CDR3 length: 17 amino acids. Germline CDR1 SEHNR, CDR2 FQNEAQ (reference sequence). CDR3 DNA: TGTGCCAGCAGCCCCAGTGGACAGGGGGCGCCCGGAGATACGCAGTATTTT. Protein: CASSPSGQGAPGDTQYF.

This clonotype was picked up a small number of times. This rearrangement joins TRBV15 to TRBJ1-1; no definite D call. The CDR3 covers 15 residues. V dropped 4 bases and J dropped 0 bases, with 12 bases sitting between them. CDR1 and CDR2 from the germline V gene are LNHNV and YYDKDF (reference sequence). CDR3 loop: CATSNFQIMNTEAFF. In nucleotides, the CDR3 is TGTGCCACCAGCAACTTCCAGATCATGAACACTGAAGCTTTCTTT.

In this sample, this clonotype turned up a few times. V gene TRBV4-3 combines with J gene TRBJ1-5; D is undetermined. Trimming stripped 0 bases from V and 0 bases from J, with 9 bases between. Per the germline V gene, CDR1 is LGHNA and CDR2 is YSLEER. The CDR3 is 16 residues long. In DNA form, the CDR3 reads TGCGCCAGCAGCCAAGATCGGACCTATAGCAATCAGCCCCAGCATTTT. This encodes CASSQDRTYSNQPQHF.

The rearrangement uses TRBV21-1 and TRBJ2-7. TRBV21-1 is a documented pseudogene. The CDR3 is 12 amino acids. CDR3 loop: CASSGVTYEQYV. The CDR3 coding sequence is TGTGCCAGCAGCGGGGTAACCTACGAGCAGTACGTC.

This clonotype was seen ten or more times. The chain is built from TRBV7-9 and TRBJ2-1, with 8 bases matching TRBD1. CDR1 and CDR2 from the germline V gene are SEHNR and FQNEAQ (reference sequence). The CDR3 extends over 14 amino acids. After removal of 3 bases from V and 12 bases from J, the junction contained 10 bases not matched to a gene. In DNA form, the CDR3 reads TGTGCCAGCAGCTTCGACCTCCCAGGGGGCGGGCAGTTCTTC. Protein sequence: CASSFDLPGGGQFF. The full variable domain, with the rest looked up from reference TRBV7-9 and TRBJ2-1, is DTGVSQNPRHKITKRGQNVTFRCDPISEHNRLYWYRQTLGQGPEFLTYFQNEAQLEKSRLLSDRFSAERPKGSFSTLEIQRTEQGDSAMYLCASSFDLPGGGQFFGPGTRLTVL.

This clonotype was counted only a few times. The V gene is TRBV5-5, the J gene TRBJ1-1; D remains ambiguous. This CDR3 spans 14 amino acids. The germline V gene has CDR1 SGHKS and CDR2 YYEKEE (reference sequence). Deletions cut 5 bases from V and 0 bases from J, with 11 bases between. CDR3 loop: CASRYVEMNTEAFF. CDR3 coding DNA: TGTGCCAGCAGGTACGTTGAGATGAACACTGAAGCTTTCTTT. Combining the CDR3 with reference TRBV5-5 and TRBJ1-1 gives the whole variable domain DAGVTQSPTHLIKTRGQQVTLRCSPISGHKSVSWYQQVLGQGPQFIFQYYEKEERGRGNFPDRFSARQFPNYSSELNVNALLLGDSALYLCASRYVEMNTEAFFGQGTRLTVV.